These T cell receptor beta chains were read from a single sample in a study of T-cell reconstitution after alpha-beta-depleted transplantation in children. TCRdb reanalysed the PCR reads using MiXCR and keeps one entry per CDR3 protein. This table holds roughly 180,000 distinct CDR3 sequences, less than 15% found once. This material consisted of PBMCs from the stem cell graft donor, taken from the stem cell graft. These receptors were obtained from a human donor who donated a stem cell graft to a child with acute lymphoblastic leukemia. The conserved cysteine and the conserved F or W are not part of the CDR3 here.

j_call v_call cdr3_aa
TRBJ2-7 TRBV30 AWSPRTSGSIYEQY
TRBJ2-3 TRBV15 ATRSPGSGRTDTQY
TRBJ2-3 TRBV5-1 ASSYGREDTQY
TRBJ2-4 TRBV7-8 ASSFLLRESKNIQY
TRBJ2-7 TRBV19 ARHYCPPGQGYDEQY
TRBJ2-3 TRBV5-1 ASSVWTGGLDTQY
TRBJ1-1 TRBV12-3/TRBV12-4 ASSIQSLSTEAF
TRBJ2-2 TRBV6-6 ASSAGDTGELF
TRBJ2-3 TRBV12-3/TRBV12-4 ASSLGGPRTDTQY
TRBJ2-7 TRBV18 ASSPPGGAIYEQY
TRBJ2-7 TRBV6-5 ASSWLGTGTYEQY
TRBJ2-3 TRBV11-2 ASSLKSLGTSGTDTQY
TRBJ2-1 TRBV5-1 ASSGTSGGNEQF
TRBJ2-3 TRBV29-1 SVVGTRGADTQY
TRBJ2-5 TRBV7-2 ASSLWVRANQETQY
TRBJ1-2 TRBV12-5 ASGFSGADVTYGYT
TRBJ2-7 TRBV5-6 ASSLSQQGFSYEQY
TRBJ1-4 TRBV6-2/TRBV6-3 ATMSEGPSEKLF
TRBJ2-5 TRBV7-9 ASSARTGEETQY
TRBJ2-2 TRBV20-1 SARARDRALGTGELF
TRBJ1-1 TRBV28 ASSSPGQGAPNTEAF
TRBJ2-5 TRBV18 ASSPRTSGTKETQY
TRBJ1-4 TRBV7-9 ASSLSSVNEKLF
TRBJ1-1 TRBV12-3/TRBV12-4 ASTRDSSPEAF
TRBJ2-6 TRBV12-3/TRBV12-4 ASSLGTGALSGANGLT
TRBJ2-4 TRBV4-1 ASSQPRVAKNIQY
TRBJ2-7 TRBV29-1 SVESPSGTGLDEQY
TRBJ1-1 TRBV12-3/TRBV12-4 ASRKKRQGNPEAF
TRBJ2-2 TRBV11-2 ASSPGLAGGPSGELF
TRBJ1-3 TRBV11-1 ASSVGEYSGNTIY
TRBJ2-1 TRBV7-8 ASSLPQRASGSREQF
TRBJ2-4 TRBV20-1 SARDTQGATFDSVAKNIQY
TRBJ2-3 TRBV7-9 ASSFIQGTSTDTQY
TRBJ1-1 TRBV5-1 ASSLPGGEAF
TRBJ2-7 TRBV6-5 ASSYSWGSPRDSYEQY
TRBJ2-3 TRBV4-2 ASTATVVASGRSGVDTQY
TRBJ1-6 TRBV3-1 ASSLRTGSSSPLH
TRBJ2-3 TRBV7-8 ASSLELGTQY
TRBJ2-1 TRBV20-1 SARGLAGESGEQF
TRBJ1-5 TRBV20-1 SARRPGDQPQH
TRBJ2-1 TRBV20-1 SARVPSGAYNEQF
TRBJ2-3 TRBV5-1 ASSLASGGAGSTDTQY
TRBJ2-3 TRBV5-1 ASSPTTGGVGDTQY
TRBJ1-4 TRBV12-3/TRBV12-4 ASAIPGSANEKLF
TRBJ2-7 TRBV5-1 ASSLEVGPVPEQY
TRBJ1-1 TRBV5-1 ASSWWTKNTEAF
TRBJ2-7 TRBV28 ASISYPSSYEQY
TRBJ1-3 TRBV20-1 SAPGFGQLGNTIY
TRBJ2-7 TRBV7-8 ASSLIGFEQY
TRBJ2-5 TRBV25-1 ASSDLAGDWETQY
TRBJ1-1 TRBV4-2 ASSTQVAGDTEAF
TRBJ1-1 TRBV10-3 AISGGVGEAF
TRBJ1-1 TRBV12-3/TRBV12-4 ASSSIVGAEAF